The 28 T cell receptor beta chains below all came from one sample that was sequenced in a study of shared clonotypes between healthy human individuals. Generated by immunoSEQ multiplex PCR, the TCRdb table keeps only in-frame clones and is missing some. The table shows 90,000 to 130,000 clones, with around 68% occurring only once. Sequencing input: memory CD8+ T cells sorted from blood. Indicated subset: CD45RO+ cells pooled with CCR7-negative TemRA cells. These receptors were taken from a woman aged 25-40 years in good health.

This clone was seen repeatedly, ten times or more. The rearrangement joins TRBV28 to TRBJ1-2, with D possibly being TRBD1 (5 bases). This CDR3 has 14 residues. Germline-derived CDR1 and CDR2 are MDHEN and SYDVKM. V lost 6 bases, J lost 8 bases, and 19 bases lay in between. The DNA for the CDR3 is TGTGCCAGCAGCTTAACCCGGGACGCGAAGGGCTACACCTTC. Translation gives CASSLTRDAKGYTF.

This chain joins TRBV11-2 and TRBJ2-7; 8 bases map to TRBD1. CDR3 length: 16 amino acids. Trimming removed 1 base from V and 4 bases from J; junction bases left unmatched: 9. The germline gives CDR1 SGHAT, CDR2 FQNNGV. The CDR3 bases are TGTGCCAGCAGCTTAGCCACAGGGGGGTCTCAGTACGAGCAGTACTTC. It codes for CASSLATGGSQYEQYF.

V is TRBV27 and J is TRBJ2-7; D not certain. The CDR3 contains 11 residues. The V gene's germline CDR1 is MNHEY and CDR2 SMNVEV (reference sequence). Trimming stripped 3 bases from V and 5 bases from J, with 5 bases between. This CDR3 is CASSLGDEQYF. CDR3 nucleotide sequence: TGTGCCAGCAGTTTGGGTGACGAGCAGTACTTC.

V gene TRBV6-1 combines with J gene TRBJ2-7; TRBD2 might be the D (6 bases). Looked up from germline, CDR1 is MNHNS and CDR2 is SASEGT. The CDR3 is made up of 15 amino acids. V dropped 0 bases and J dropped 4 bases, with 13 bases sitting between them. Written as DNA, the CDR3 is TGTGCCAGCAGTGAAGCTGCGGGACCCCCTTACGAGCAGTACTTC. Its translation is CASSEAAGPPYEQYF.

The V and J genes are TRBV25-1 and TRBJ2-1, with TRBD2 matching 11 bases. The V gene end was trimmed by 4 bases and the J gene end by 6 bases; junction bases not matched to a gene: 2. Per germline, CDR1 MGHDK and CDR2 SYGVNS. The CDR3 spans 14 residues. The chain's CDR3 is CASSGGTSGNEQFF. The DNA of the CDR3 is TGTGCCAGCAGTGGGGGGACTAGCGGCAATGAGCAGTTCTTC. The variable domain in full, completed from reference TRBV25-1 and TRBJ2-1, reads EADIYQTPRYLVIGTGKKITLECSQTMGHDKMYWYQQDPGMELHLIHYSYGVNSTEKGDLSSESTVSRIRTEHFPLTLESARPSHTSQYLCASSGGTSGNEQFFGPGTRLTVL.

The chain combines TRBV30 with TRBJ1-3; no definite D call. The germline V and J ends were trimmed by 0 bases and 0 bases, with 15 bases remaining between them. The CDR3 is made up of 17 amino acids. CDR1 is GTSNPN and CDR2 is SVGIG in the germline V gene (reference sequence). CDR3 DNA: TGTGCCTGGAGTGTAGTACCCGATCTGTTCTCTGGAAACACCATATATTTT. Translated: CAWSVVPDLFSGNTIYF.

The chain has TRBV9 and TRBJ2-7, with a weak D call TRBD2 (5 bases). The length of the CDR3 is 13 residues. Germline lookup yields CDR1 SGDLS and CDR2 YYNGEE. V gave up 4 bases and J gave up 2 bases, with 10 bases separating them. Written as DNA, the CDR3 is TGTGCCAGCAGCCCAGGAGGTCCCTACGAGCAGTACTTC. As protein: CASSPGGPYEQYF.

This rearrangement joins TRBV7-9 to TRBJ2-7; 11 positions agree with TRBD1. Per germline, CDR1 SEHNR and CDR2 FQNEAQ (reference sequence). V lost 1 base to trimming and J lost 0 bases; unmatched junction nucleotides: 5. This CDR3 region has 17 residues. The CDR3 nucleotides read TGTGCCAGCAGCTTAGGGGACAGGGGGTTCCTCTCCTACGAGCAGTACTTC. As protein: CASSLGDRGFLSYEQYF.

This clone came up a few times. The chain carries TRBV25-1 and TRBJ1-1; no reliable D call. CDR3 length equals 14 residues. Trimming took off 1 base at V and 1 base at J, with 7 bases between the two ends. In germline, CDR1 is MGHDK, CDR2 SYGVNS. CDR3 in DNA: TGTGCCAGCAGTGAATCCGACCGGAACACTGAAGCTTTCTTT. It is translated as CASSESDRNTEAFF. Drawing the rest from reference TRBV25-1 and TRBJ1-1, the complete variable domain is EADIYQTPRYLVIGTGKKITLECSQTMGHDKMYWYQQDPGMELHLIHYSYGVNSTEKGDLSSESTVSRIRTEHFPLTLESARPSHTSQYLCASSESDRNTEAFFGQGTRLTVV.

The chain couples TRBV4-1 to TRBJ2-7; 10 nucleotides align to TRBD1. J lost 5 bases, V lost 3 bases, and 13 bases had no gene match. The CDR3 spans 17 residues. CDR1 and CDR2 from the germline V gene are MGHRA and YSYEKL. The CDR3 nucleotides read TGCGCCAGCAGCCAGGAAGGACAGGGGGGCGGGAGTGACGAGCAGTACTTC. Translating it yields CASSQEGQGGGSDEQYF.

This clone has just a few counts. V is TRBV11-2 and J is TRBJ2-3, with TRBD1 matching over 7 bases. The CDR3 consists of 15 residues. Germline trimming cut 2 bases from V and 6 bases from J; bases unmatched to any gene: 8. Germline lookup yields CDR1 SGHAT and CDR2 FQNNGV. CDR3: CASSLRQGWWDTQYF. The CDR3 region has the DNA TGTGCCAGCAGCTTAAGACAGGGTTGGTGGGATACGCAGTATTTT.

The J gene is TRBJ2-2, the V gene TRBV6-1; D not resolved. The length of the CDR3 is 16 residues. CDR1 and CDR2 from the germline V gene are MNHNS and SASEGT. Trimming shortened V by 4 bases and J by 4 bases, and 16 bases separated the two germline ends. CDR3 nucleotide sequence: TGTGCCAGCAGTGCCGACGGAGCCTTACCCACCGGGGAGCTGTTTTTT. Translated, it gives CASSADGALPTGELFF.

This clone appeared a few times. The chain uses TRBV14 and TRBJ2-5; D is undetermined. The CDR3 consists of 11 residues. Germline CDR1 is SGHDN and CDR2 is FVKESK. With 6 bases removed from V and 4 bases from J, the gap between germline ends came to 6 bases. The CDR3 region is CASRIGETQYF. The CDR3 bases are TGTGCCAGCAGGATAGGAGAGACCCAGTACTTC.

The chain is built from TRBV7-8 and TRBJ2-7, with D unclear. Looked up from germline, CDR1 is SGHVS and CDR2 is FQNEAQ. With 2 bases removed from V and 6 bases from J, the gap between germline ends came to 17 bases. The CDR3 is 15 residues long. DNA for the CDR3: TGTGCCAGCAGCTTAACATTCCGCCGTGGGCGCGAGCAGTACTTC. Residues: CASSLTFRRGREQYF.

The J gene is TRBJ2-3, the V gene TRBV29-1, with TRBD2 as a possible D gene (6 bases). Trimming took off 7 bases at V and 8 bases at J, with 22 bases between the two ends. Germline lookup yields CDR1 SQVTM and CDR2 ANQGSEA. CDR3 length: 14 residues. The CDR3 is CSGIRDSTPTTQYF. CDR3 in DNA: TGCAGCGGGATCCGGGACTCAACCCCTACTACGCAGTATTTT.

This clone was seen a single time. The chain's CDR3 is CASSLVAGAYEQYF. In DNA, the CDR3 is TGTGCCAGCAGCTTAGTGGCAGGAGCCTACGAGCAGTACTTC. The chain employs TRBV11-3 and TRBJ2-7; no firm D call. From germline, CDR1 is SGHNT and CDR2 YENEEA. The CDR3 contains 14 residues. Between the trimmed V and J ends, which lost 1 base and 2 bases, there was a span of 9 bases.

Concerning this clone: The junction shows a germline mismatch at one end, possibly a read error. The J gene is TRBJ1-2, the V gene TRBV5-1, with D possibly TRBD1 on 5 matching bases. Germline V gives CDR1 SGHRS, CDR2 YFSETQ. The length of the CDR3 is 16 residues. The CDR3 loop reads CASRLGHARVNYGYTF. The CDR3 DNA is TGCGCCAGCAGATTGGGGCATGCCAGGGTGAACTATGGCTACACCTTC.

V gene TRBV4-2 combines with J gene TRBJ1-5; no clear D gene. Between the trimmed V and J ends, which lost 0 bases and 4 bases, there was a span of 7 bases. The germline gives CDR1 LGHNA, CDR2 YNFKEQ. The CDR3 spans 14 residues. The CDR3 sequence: CASSQDLNNQPQHF. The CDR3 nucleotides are TGTGCCAGCAGCCAAGATCTAAATAATCAGCCCCAGCATTTT.

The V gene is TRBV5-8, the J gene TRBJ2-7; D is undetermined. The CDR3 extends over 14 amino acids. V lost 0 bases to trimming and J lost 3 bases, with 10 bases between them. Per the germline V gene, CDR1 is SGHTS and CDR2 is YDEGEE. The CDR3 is CASSLAGWNYEQYF. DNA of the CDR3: TGTGCCAGCAGCTTGGCTGGGTGGAACTACGAGCAGTACTTC.

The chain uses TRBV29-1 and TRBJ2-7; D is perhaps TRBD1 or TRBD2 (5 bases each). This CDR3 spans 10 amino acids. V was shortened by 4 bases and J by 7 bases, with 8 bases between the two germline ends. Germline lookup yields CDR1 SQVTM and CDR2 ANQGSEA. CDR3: CSVVGEEQYF. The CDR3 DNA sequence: TGCAGCGTTGTGGGGGAAGAGCAGTACTTC.

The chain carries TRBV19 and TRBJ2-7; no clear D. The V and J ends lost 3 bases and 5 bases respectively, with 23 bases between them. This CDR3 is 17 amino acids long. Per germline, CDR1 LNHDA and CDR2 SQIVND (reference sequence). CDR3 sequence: CASSIGSPNPILDEQYF. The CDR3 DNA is TGTGCCAGTAGTATCGGGTCTCCTAACCCCATACTCGACGAGCAGTACTTC.

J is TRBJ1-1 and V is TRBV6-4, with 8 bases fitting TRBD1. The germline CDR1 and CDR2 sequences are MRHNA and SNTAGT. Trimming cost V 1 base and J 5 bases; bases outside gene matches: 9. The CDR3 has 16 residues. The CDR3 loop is CASSDFVTGVGTEAFF. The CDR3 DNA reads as TGTGCCAGCAGTGACTTTGTGACAGGGGTGGGAACTGAAGCTTTCTTT.

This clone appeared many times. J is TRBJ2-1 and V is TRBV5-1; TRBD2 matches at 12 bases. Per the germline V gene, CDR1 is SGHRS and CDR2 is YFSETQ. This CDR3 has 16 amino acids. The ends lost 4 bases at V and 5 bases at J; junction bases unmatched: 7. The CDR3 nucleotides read TGCGCCAGCAGCCACAGGACTAGCGGGATAGACAATGAGCAGTTCTTC. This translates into CASSHRTSGIDNEQFF.

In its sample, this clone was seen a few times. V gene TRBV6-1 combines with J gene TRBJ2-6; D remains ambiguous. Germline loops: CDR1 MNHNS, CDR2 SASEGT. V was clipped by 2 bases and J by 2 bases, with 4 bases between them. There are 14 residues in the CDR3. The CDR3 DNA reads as TGTGCCAGCAGTGAACTCCCTGGGGCCAACGTCCTGACTTTC. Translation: CASSELPGANVLTF.

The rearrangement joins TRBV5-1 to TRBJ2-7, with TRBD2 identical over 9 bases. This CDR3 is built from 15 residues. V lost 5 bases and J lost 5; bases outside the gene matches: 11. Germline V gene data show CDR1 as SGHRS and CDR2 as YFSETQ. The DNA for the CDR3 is TGCGCCAGCAGATGGGTAGCGGGAGAAAATAACGAGCAGTACTTC. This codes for CASRWVAGENNEQYF.

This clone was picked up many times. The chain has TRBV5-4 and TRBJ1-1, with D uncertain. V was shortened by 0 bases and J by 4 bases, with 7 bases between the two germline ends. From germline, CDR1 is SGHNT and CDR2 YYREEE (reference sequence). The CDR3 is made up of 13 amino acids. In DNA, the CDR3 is TGTGCCAGCAGCTTGGGAGGGCGCACTGAAGCTTTCTTT. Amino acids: CASSLGGRTEAFF.

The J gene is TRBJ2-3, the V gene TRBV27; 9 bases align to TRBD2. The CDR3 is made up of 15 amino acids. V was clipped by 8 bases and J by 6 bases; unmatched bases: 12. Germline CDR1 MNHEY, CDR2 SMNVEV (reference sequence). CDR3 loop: CASVSGSILSDTQYF. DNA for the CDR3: TGTGCCAGCGTTAGCGGGAGTATCTTGTCGGATACGCAGTATTTT.

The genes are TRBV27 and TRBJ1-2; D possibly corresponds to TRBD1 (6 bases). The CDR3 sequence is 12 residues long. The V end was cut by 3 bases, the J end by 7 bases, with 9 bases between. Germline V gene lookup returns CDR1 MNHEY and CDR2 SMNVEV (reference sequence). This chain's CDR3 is CASSFRGGGYTF. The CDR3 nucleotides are TGTGCCAGCAGTTTCAGGGGTGGTGGCTACACCTTC.